These 7 T cell receptor beta chains came from one sample sequenced in a study of immune characterization of retroperitoneal liposarcoma. MiXCR, run by TCRdb on the PCR reads, gives a single entry per CDR3 protein. The data hold roughly 6,600 distinct CDR3 sequences, with roughly 29% observed a single time. The material sequenced was tumor tissue. These receptors were collected from a female donor with retroperitoneal liposarcoma.

The chain uses TRBV6-1 and TRBJ2-1; 10 bases fit TRBD2. Germline CDR1 is MNHNS and CDR2 is SASEGT. This CDR3 region has 14 residues. V shed 10 bases and J 10 bases; nucleotides not matched to a gene: 13. Written as DNA, the CDR3 is TGTGCCACAACACAGCGGGAGGGCCGGTACGAGCAGTTCTTC. Its translation: CATTQREGRYEQFF.

The V gene is TRBV6-1, the J gene TRBJ2-1, with TRBD2 matching 11 bases. The end of the DNA is better explained by TRBJ2-7, so the J call may be wrong. Germline CDR1 MNHNS, CDR2 SASEGT. There are 22 residues in the CDR3. This chain's CDR3 is CASSPRGGGRVLAGAKAYEQYF. The CDR3 coding sequence is TGTGCCAGCAGTCCAAGGGGGGGGGGGAGAGTACTAGCGGGAGCTAAAGCCTACGAGCAGTACTTC.

V is TRBV6-1 and J is TRBJ1-1; 9 bases fit TRBD1. The CDR3 runs 15 residues. In germline, CDR1 is MNHNS, CDR2 SASEGT. The ends lost 5 bases at V and 8 bases at J; junction bases unmatched: 12. In DNA form, the CDR3 reads TGTGCCAGCAGTTTGAGTCGTGGGACAGGGAACGAAGCTTTCTTT. Protein: CASSLSRGTGNEAFF.

Ten or more counts support this clonotype. V usage is TRBV6-1 and J usage is TRBJ1-1, with D possibly TRBD1 on 6 matching bases. CDR1 is MNHNS, CDR2 SASEGT, per germline. There are 16 residues in the CDR3. The germline V and J ends were trimmed by 2 bases and 1 base, with 14 bases remaining between them. The CDR3 coding sequence is TGTGCCAGCAGTGAATCGGGGGCGCAGGGGAACACTGAAGCTTTCTTT. It codes for CASSESGAQGNTEAFF.

This clonotype counts as large (0.1 to 1%). This chain uses TRBV12-3 or TRBV12-4 with TRBJ2-1; TRBD2 agrees at 7 bases. The CDR3 totals 16 residues. J gave up 7 bases and V 3 bases, and 12 bases lay outside the gene matches. The CDR3 protein is CASSFSGLSGLNEQFF. CDR3 DNA: TGTGCCAGCAGTTTTAGCGGACTCTCGGGACTAAATGAGCAGTTCTTC.

The chain combines TRBV6-1 with TRBJ2-5; 7 positions agree with TRBD2. The J call may be mistaken, given a closer DNA end match to TRBJ2-7. The germline CDR1 and CDR2 sequences are MNHNS and SASEGT. The CDR3 extends over 13 amino acids. The CDR3 here is CASTASGPYEQYF. CDR3 nucleotide sequence: TGTGCCAGCACTGCTAGCGGCCCCTACGAGCAGTACTTC.

This clonotype was detected only once. One end of the junction varies from germline; a read error may be responsible. V is TRBV5-3 and J is TRBJ2-1; D is unclear. The DNA end is more similar to TRBJ2-7, so the J call may be wrong. TRBV5-3 falls under the ORF class, with uncertain function. The CDR3 extends over 12 amino acids. This CDR3 is CASSFPTYEQYF. The CDR3 DNA is TGTGCCAGCAGCTTCCCGACCTACGAGCAGTACTTC.